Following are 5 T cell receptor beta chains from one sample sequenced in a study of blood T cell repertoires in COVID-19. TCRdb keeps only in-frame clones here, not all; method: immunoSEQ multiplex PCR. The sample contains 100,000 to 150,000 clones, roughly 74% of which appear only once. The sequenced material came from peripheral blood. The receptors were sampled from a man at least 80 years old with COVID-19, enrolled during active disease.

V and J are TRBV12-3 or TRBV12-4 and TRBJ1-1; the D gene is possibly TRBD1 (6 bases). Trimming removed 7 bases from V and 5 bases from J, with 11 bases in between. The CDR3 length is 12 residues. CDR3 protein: CASMQGRTEAFF. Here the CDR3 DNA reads TGTGCCAGCATGCAGGGGAGAACTGAAGCTTTCTTT.

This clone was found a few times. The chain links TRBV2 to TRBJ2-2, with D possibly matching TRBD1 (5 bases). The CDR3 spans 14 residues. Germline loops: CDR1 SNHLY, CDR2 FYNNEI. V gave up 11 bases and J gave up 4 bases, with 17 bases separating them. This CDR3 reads CALKGQGATGELFF. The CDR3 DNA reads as TGTGCCCTCAAGGGGCAGGGCGCCACCGGGGAGCTGTTTTTT. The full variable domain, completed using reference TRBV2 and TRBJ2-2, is EPEVTQTPSHQVTQMGQEVILRCVPISNHLYFYWYRQILGQKVEFLVSFYNNEISEKSEIFDDQFSVERPDGSNFTLKIRSTKLEDSAMYFCALKGQGATGELFFGEGSRLTVL.

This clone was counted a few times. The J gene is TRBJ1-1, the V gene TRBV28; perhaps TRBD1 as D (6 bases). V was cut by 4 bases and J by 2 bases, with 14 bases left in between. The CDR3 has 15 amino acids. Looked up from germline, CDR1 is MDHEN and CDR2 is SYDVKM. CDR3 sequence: CASSSPGTPNTEAFF. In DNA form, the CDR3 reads TGTGCCAGCAGTTCGCCCGGGACACCAAACACTGAAGCTTTCTTT. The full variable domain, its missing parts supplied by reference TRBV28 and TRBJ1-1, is DVKVTQSSRYLVKRTGEKVFLECVQDMDHENMFWYRQDPGLGLRLIYFSYDVKMKEKGDIPEGYSVSREKKERFSLILESASTNQTSMYLCASSSPGTPNTEAFFGQGTRLTVV.

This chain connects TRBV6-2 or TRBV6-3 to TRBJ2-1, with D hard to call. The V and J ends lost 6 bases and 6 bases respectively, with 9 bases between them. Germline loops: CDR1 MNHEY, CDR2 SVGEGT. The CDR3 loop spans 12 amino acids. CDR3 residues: CASSIESNEQFF. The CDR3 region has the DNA TGTGCCAGCAGCATCGAGTCCAATGAGCAGTTCTTC.

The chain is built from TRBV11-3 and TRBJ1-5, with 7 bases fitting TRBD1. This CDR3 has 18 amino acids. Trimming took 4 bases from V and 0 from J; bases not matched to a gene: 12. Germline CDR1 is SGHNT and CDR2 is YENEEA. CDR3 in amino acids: CASSSLRQGDFSNQPQHF. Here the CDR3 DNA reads TGTGCCAGCAGCTCCCTTCGACAGGGAGATTTTAGCAATCAGCCCCAGCATTTT.